The clone carrying this T cell receptor (beta chain) was counted at least ten times. Its cognate antigen is unknown. At the time of active disease, bone marrow was collected from every patient. The data are from a study of read filtering for tumor transcriptome and immune sequencing. Study-level results: IR-seq captured clonotypes deeper and more reliably than RNA-seq.

Germline V gene lookup returns CDR1 SQVTM and CDR2 ANQGSEA. The CDR3 loop spans 13 amino acids. V lost 8 bases, J lost 5 bases, and 18 bases lay in between. This library used about 360 ng RNA and molecular barcoded adaptors spanning alpha/delta and beta/gamma chains. In TCRdb, the reads were re-called with MiXCR into one record per CDR3 protein. The sample records some 130,000 distinct CDR3 sequences, 13% being singletons. The chain links TRBV29-1 to TRBJ2-5, with a possible D match to TRBD1 (5 bases). The sample was a population of CD138-negative cells sorted from bone marrow. The receptor was isolated from a donor at least 40 years old with multiple myeloma. CDR3 protein: CSSRVAGLETQYF. The CDR3 DNA is TGCAGCTCCCGGGTGGCAGGGCTCGAGACCCAGTACTTC.